This T cell receptor (beta chain) stems from a study of OX40 agonist ivuxolimab in advanced cancers. In the study overall: Age averaged around 58 years (range roughly 20 to 90), and roughly 80% were male. Eligibility rules accepted prior anti-PD-1, anti-PD-L1 or anti-CTLA-4 therapy, and over 30% had some.

On this clone itself: Its antigen is unknown.

Study-wide findings and caveats: CD8+ T cells (on average) carried more expanded clones than CD4+ T cells.

The method was immunoSEQ multiplex PCR; TCRdb's version includes in-frame clones alone and lacks a portion of them. The table records under 55,000 clones, about nine tenths of them present only once. V was shortened by 2 bases and J by 1 base, with 11 bases between the two germline ends. Germline loops: CDR1 LGHNT, CDR2 FRNRAP. CDR3 length: 15 residues. V is TRBV12-5 and J is TRBJ1-2; TRBD1 is a possible D gene (5 bases). The TCR sequence derives from an adult with an advanced solid tumor such as melanoma, head and neck, liver or kidney cancer. The sample consisted of CD4+ or CD8+ T cells sorted from blood, taken in a trial of the OX40 agonist ivuxolimab. The CDR3 nucleotides are TGTGCTAGTGGTTTGTCACAGGATTATAACTATGGCTACACCTTC. Translating gives CASGLSQDYNYGYTF.